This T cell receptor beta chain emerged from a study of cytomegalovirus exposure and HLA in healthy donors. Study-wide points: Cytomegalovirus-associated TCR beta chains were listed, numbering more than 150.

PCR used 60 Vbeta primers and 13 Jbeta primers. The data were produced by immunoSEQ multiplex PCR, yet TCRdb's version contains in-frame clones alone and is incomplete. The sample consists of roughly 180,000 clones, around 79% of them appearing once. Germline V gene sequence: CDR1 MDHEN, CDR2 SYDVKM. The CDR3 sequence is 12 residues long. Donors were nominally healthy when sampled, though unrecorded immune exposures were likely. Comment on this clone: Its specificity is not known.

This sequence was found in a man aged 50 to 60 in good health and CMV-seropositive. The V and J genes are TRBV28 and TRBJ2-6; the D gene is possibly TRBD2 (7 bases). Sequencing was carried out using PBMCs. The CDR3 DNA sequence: TGTGCAACTAGGGGGGGTGCCAACGTCCTGACTTTC. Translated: CATRGGANVLTF.